A single sample is the source of the 17 T cell receptor beta chains below, sequenced in a study of a mutant IDH1 vaccine in newly diagnosed glioma. No antigens are known for them. Stated time point: week 47, end of study. The content of each vaccine dose was 300 ug of mutant IDH1 20-mer peptide, and topical imiquimod accompanied it. Assay: immunoSEQ multiplex PCR; the TCRdb copy retains only in-frame clones and omits some. The profile shows about 50,000 clones, about 80% of them singletons. The specimen was PBMCs, collected from a glioma patient whose treatment included an IDH1 peptide vaccine. The receptor set was obtained from a man between 45 and 60 years old with glioma.

CDR3 coding DNA: TGTGCCTGGAGTGAGGAGACCCAGTACTTC. The encoded protein is CAWSEETQYF. The chain is built from TRBV30 and TRBJ2-5; D call uncertain. The germline V and J ends were trimmed by 1 base and 5 bases, with 2 bases remaining between them. This CDR3 has 10 residues. Germline V gives CDR1 GTSNPN, CDR2 SVGIG (reference sequence).

In this sample, this clone turned up a few times. This chain uses TRBV11-2 with TRBJ2-1; a possible D gene is TRBD2 (6 bases). The CDR3 covers 16 residues. CDR1 and CDR2 from the germline V gene are SGHAT and FQNNGV. V was clipped by 0 bases and J by 7 bases, with 16 bases between them. The CDR3 spells CASSLDAGLLGNEQFF. The CDR3, as DNA: TGTGCCAGCAGCTTAGACGCGGGGCTCCTCGGGAATGAGCAGTTCTTC.

This clone is a singleton in its sample. The chain employs TRBV7-3 and TRBJ2-3; the D gene is possibly TRBD2 (7 bases). Trimming removed 5 bases at V and 3 bases at J, with 15 bases between. Per germline, CDR1 SGHTA and CDR2 FQGTGA. The CDR3 totals 15 residues. The CDR3 DNA reads as TGTGCCAGCAGCCCCGTCGGGGGGCGGACAGATACGCAGTATTTT. It is translated as CASSPVGGRTDTQYF.

Ten or more counts support this clone. The V gene is TRBV19, the J gene TRBJ1-3; D remains ambiguous. The CDR3 extends over 12 amino acids. The germline CDR1 and CDR2 sequences are LNHDA and SQIVND (reference sequence). Trimming took 3 bases from V and 7 from J, leaving 7 bases between them. In nucleotides, the CDR3 is TGTGCCAGTAGTATGAAAGGGAACACCATATATTTT. Translated, it gives CASSMKGNTIYF.

This chain links TRBV9 with TRBJ2-5; D is perhaps TRBD1 (7 bases). Germline V CDR1 and CDR2: SGDLS, YYNGEE. The CDR3 is 16 residues long. Trimming left V 0 bases short and J 5 bases short, with 17 bases between. CDR3 nucleotides: TGTGCCAGCAGCGTAGAGGAGGGGGCGATCGCTGAGACCCAGTACTTC. Translating gives CASSVEEGAIAETQYF.

The chain is built from TRBV27 and TRBJ2-3; possibly TRBD2 for D (6 bases). The CDR3 extends over 13 amino acids. V shed 6 bases and J shed 5 bases, with 12 bases lying between them. Germline CDR1 is MNHEY and CDR2 is SMNVEV (reference sequence). The CDR3 DNA reads as TGTGCCAGCAGACTATGGGGGGAAGATACGCAGTATTTT. As protein: CASRLWGEDTQYF.

This clone was picked up one time. The chain uses TRBV14 and TRBJ2-7, with 12 nucleotides matching TRBD2. The CDR3 loop spans 15 amino acids. V trimming: 3 bases; J trimming: 6 bases; junction bases outside the gene matches: 6. Germline values: CDR1 SGHDN, CDR2 FVKESK. The CDR3 region is CASSQLLAGGREQYF. The CDR3 DNA is TGTGCCAGCAGCCAGTTACTAGCGGGGGGCCGCGAGCAGTACTTC.

This sequence joins TRBV11-2 and TRBJ2-5; TRBD2 matches at 11 bases. The CDR3 has 14 amino acids. V lost 3 bases to trimming and J lost 6 bases; unmatched junction nucleotides: 3. The germline CDR1 and CDR2 sequences are SGHAT and FQNNGV. The CDR3 DNA follows: TGTGCCAGCAGCTTTACTAGCGGGGGCAAGACCCAGTACTTC. Protein product: CASSFTSGGKTQYF.

This clone was picked up a small number of times. V and J are TRBV4-1 and TRBJ2-7, with 7 nucleotides matching TRBD2. Germline trimming cut 5 bases from V and 2 bases from J; bases unmatched to any gene: 9. Per the germline V gene, CDR1 is MGHRA and CDR2 is YSYEKL. The CDR3 loop spans 15 amino acids. Here the CDR3 reads CASSVSGTTTYEQYF. The CDR3 nucleotides read TGCGCCAGCAGCGTCTCCGGGACTACCACCTACGAGCAGTACTTC.

In its sample, this clone is medium-sized. CDR3 in amino acids: CASSDRANTEAFF. The DNA for the CDR3 is TGTGCCAGCAGTGACAGGGCGAACACTGAAGCTTTCTTT. The chain is built from TRBV6-4 and TRBJ1-1; D is uncertain. The CDR3 is 13 amino acids. V lost 2 bases and J 1 base, leaving 5 bases between the germline ends. The germline V gene encodes CDR1 MRHNA and CDR2 SNTAGT.

V is TRBV4-2 and J is TRBJ1-4; D is unclear. CDR3 size: 16 residues. CDR1 is LGHNA, CDR2 YNFKEQ, per germline. Trimming removed 0 bases at V and 0 bases at J, with 8 bases between. The CDR3 loop is CASSQDPTATNEKLFF. For the CDR3, the DNA is TGTGCCAGCAGCCAAGACCCGACTGCAACTAATGAAAAACTGTTTTTT.

The chain couples TRBV5-1 to TRBJ2-2, with 8 bases lining up with TRBD2. The CDR3 has 17 amino acids. V lost 3 bases to trimming and J lost 3 bases; unmatched junction nucleotides: 10. Germline CDR1 is SGHRS and CDR2 is YFSETQ. CDR3 nucleotides: TGCGCCAGCAGCTCGAACTCCGGGACTAGGGACACCGGGGAGCTGTTTTTT. Amino acids: CASSSNSGTRDTGELFF.

V gene TRBV18 combines with J gene TRBJ2-7; possible D gene TRBD1, 6 bases. The germline V and J ends were trimmed by 6 bases and 0 bases, with 18 bases remaining between them. This CDR3 has 16 amino acids. Per the germline V gene, CDR1 is KGHSH and CDR2 is LQKENI. CDR3 protein: CASSPPNDRRSYEQYF. Here the CDR3 DNA reads TGTGCCAGCTCCCCTCCTAACGACAGGCGCTCCTACGAGCAGTACTTC. The full variable domain, rest sourced from reference TRBV18 and TRBJ2-7, is NAGVMQNPRHLVRRRGQEARLRCSPMKGHSHVYWYRQLPEEGLKFMVYLQKENIIDESGMPKERFSAEFPKEGPSILRIQQVVRGDSAAYFCASSPPNDRRSYEQYFGPGTRLTVT.

This clone came up a few times. V gene TRBV5-4 combines with J gene TRBJ2-5; D gene uncertain. Trimming shortened V by 2 bases and J by 5 bases, and 10 bases separated the two germline ends. CDR1 SGHNT and CDR2 YYREEE come from the germline V gene (reference sequence). The CDR3 spans 13 residues. The DNA of the CDR3 is TGTGCCAGCAGCTTCTCTTTCGGGGAGACCCAGTACTTC. Amino acids: CASSFSFGETQYF. The entire variable domain, with the rest obtained from reference TRBV5-4 and TRBJ2-5, is as follows: ETGVTQSPTHLIKTRGQQVTLRCSSQSGHNTVSWYQQALGQGPQFIFQYYREEENGRGNFPPRFSGLQFPNYSSELNVNALELDDSALYLCASSFSFGETQYFGPGTRLLVL.

The chain links TRBV19 to TRBJ1-4; the D is unclear. CDR1 is LNHDA, CDR2 SQIVND, per germline (reference sequence). V was clipped by 2 bases and J by 5 bases, with 12 bases between them. This CDR3 region has 15 residues. In nucleotides, the CDR3 is TGTGCCAGTAGTATAACGCACAGAGACAATGAAAAACTGTTTTTT. It specifies CASSITHRDNEKLFF.

The genes are TRBV5-7 and TRBJ2-7; D may be TRBD1 (5 bases). TRBV5-7 falls under the ORF class, with uncertain function. The CDR3 is 13 amino acids. V shed 7 bases and J shed 5 bases, with 16 bases lying between them. This CDR3 is CASADSRPDEQYF. The CDR3 bases are TGTGCCAGCGCCGACAGCCGGCCTGACGAGCAGTACTTC.

This clone was observed a few times. The sample holds other DNA sequences that translate to the same CDR3. CDR3 sequence reads: CASSPSTNEKLFF. Written as DNA, the CDR3 is TGTGCCAGCAGCCCGTCAACTAATGAAAAACTGTTTTTT. V usage is TRBV7-2 and J usage is TRBJ1-4, with D unclear. CDR1 is SGHTA, CDR2 FQGNSA, per germline. V was clipped by 5 bases and J by 0 bases, with 4 bases between them. This CDR3 contains 13 residues.